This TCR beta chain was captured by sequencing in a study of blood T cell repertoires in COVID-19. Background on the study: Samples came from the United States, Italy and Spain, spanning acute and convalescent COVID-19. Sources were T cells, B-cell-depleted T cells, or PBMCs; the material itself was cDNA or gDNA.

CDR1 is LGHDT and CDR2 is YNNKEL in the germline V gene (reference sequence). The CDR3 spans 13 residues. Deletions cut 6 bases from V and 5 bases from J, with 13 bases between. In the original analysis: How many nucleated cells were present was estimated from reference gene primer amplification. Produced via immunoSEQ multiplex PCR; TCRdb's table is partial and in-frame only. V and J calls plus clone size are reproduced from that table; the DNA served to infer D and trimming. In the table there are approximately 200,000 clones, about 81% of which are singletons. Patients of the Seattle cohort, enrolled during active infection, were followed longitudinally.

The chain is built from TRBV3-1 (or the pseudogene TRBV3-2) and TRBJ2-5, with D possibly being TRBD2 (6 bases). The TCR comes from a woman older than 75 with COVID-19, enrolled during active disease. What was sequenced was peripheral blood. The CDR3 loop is CASREGGWETQYF. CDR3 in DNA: TGTGCCAGCAGAGAGGGAGGTTGGGAGACCCAGTACTTC.